The clone carrying this TCR beta chain was observed a few times. Its antigen remains unidentified. These data come from a study of beta chain features in type 1 diabetes. Study at large: Across every sample, around 98 million sorted cells were examined in total. Study results and limitations: When Type 1 diabetes patients were examined, their TCRB CDR3s proved moderately but significantly shorter in all four CD4+ subsets.

The authors sorted CD4+ naive, central memory, regulatory and stem cell-like memory cells via CD45RO/CCR7/CD25/CD127/CD95/CD27. The length of the CDR3 is 13 residues. V dropped 5 bases and J dropped 4 bases, with 11 bases sitting between them. Germline V gives CDR1 MNHNY, CDR2 SVGAGI (reference sequence). The investigators reverse transcribed all of the isolated RNA, so they sequenced expressed TCRB transcripts. Sequenced by immunoSEQ multiplex PCR; TCRdb stores in-frame clones only, minus some. Among about 710,000 clones listed, 11% to 15% were seen once. The receptor's source is a man aged 18 to 35 with type 1 diabetes. The chain links TRBV6-6 to TRBJ1-1; D unresolved. Input material: naive CD4+ T cells from blood. The CDR3 sequence is CASSGSAGTEAFF. DNA for the CDR3: TGTGCCAGCAGTGGGTCGGCGGGCACTGAAGCTTTCTTT.